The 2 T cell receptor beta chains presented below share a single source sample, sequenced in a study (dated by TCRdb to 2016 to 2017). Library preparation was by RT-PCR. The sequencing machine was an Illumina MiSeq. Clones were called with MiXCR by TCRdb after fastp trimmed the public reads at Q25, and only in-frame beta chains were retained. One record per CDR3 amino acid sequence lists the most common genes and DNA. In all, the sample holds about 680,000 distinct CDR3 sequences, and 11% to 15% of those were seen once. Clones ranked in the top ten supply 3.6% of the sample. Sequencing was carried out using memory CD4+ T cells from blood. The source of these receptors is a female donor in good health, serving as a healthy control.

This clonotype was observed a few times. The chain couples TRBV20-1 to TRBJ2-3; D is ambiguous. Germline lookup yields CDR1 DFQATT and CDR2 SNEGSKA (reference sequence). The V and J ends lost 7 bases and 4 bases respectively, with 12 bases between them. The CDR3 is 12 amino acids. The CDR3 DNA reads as TGCAGTGGCAGACATGGCCCAGATACGCAGTATTTT. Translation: CSGRHGPDTQYF.

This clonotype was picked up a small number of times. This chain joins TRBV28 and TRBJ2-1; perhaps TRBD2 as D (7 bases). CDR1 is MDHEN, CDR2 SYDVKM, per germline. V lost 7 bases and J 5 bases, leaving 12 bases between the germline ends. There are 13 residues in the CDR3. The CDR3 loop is CASIGGPNNEQFF. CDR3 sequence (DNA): TGTGCCAGCATCGGGGGGCCCAACAATGAGCAGTTCTTC. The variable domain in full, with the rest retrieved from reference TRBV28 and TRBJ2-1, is DVKVTQSSRYLVKRTGEKVFLECVQDMDHENMFWYRQDPGLGLRLIYFSYDVKMKEKGDIPEGYSVSREKKERFSLILESASTNQTSMYLCASIGGPNNEQFFGPGTRLTVL.